What follows are 19 T cell receptor beta chains derived from one specimen sequenced in a study of cytomegalovirus exposure and HLA in healthy donors. PCR employed 60 Vbeta and 13 Jbeta primers. TCRdb's copy holds only in-frame clones and misses some; the assay was immunoSEQ multiplex PCR. The repertoire holds about 170,000 clones, with 76% as singletons. Sequencing was carried out using PBMCs. The receptors were sampled from a female donor in good health and CMV-seronegative.

Only one count was recorded for this clone. The rearrangement joins TRBV11-1 to TRBJ2-1, with 9 bases matching TRBD2. V shed 5 bases and J 6 bases; nucleotides not matched to a gene: 11. In germline, CDR1 is SGHAT, CDR2 FQDESV (reference sequence). The CDR3 contains 16 residues. The CDR3 here is CASSPFGAGGFNEQFF. The CDR3 region has the DNA TGTGCCAGCAGCCCCTTTGGAGCGGGAGGTTTCAATGAGCAGTTCTTC.

The chain recombines TRBV30 with TRBJ1-6, with D maybe TRBD1 (5 bases). In germline, CDR1 is GTSNPN, CDR2 SVGIG (reference sequence). The CDR3 has 14 residues. V gave up 0 bases and J gave up 10 bases, with 13 bases separating them. This chain's CDR3 is CAWSVYAGQSPLHF. For the CDR3, the DNA is TGTGCCTGGAGTGTATACGCAGGGCAGTCACCCCTCCACTTT.

The DNA for the CDR3 is TGTGCCAGCAGTTTAAAGACAGGGCAGTATTTT. Translated, it gives CASSLKTGQYF. J is TRBJ2-3 and V is TRBV28; D may be TRBD1 (6 bases). The CDR3 length is 11 residues. V was pared by 2 bases and J by 11 bases, with 8 bases between. Germline V gene lookup returns CDR1 MDHEN and CDR2 SYDVKM.

The rearrangement joins TRBV4-3 to TRBJ2-1, with unresolved D. Germline CDR1 is LGHNA and CDR2 is YSLEER. The CDR3 is made up of 15 amino acids. The ends were cut back, 4 bases at V and 8 bases at J, with 18 bases in the middle. CDR3 sequence reads: CASSRLEARGHEQFF. For the CDR3, the DNA is TGCGCCAGCAGCCGATTAGAGGCCCGAGGTCATGAGCAGTTCTTC.

This clone is a singleton in its sample. The rearrangement uses TRBV5-1 and TRBJ2-5; D not resolved. From germline, CDR1 is SGHRS and CDR2 YFSETQ. Between the trimmed V and J ends, which lost 4 bases and 0 bases, there was a span of 7 bases. This CDR3 has 13 residues. The CDR3 DNA sequence: TGCGCCAGCAGCCTGAACTACCAAGAGACCCAGTACTTC. Protein: CASSLNYQETQYF.

CDR3 sequence reads: CASRRGVNQETQYF. As DNA, the CDR3 is TGCGCCAGCCGGCGGGGGGTCAACCAAGAGACCCAGTACTTC. V usage is TRBV5-1 and J usage is TRBJ2-5; 8 bases agree with TRBD2. The CDR3 is 14 amino acids. V was pared by 7 bases and J by 0 bases, with 5 bases of the junction left unmatched. Germline loops: CDR1 SGHRS, CDR2 YFSETQ.

This chain's CDR3 is CASSLEVERNYGYTF. The CDR3 DNA follows: TGTGCCAGCAGCTTAGAGGTGGAGCGGAACTATGGCTACACCTTC. The chain uses TRBV7-9 and TRBJ1-2; no clear D gene. Trimming took 1 base from V and 2 from J, leaving 11 bases between them. Germline V gene data show CDR1 as SEHNR and CDR2 as FQNEAQ (reference sequence). This CDR3 is built from 15 residues.

The rearrangement links TRBV4-1 to TRBJ2-6; the match to TRBD1 covers 9 bases. J lost 2 bases, V lost 0 bases, and 11 bases had no gene match. Per the germline V gene, CDR1 is MGHRA and CDR2 is YSYEKL. This CDR3 has 20 amino acids. CDR3 DNA sequence: TGCGCCAGCAGCCAAGAACCCCTTGAACAGGGGGCGGCTGGGGCCAACGTCCTGACTTTC. Its translation: CASSQEPLEQGAAGANVLTF.

V usage is TRBV4-3 and J usage is TRBJ2-2; possible D gene TRBD2, 6 bases. The CDR3 consists of 17 residues. Germline CDR1 reads LGHNA; CDR2 reads YSLEER. Deletions cut 0 bases from V and 0 bases from J, with 11 bases between. The CDR3 sequence: CASSQEREYSNTGELFF. In DNA, the CDR3 is TGCGCCAGCAGCCAAGAACGGGAGTACTCGAACACCGGGGAGCTGTTTTTT.

This clone was counted only a few times. The rearrangement links TRBV29-1 to TRBJ2-1; TRBD2 matches 9 bases. This CDR3 comprises 14 residues. Per germline, CDR1 SQVTM and CDR2 ANQGSEA. V dropped 6 bases and J dropped 0; count of bases not matched to a gene: 3. The CDR3 here is CSVATSGSYNEQFF. CDR3 bases: TGCAGCGTCGCGACTAGCGGCTCCTACAATGAGCAGTTCTTC.

J is TRBJ1-5 and V is TRBV10-3, with 9 bases aligning to TRBD1. Trimming cost V 4 bases and J 3 bases; bases outside gene matches: 4. Germline CDR1 ENHRY, CDR2 SYGVKD. The CDR3 loop spans 15 amino acids. The CDR3 protein is CAISGGTGLNQPQHF. In DNA form, the CDR3 reads TGTGCCATCAGTGGGGGGACAGGGCTCAATCAGCCCCAGCATTTT.

The table lists this clone with a few counts. The CDR3 nucleotides are TGTGCCATCAGTACCGGAGATCTCAACACTGAAGCTTTCTTT. Its protein product is CAISTGDLNTEAFF. The rearrangement uses TRBV10-3 and TRBJ1-1; D remains ambiguous. CDR1 is ENHRY and CDR2 is SYGVKD in the germline V gene. Between the trimmed V and J ends, which lost 5 bases and 2 bases, there was a span of 12 bases. The CDR3 has 14 amino acids.

The chain has TRBV6-9 and TRBJ2-5; 10 bases match TRBD2. With V trimmed by 11 bases and J by 4 bases, 10 bases remained unmatched. Germline assignment: CDR1 MNHGY and CDR2 SVAAGI. The CDR3 has 14 amino acids. CDR3 nucleotide sequence: TGTGCCTCCCGCCGGCTAGCGGGAGCAGAGACCCAGTACTTC. Its translation: CASRRLAGAETQYF.

The chain employs TRBV7-9 and TRBJ1-1; no reliable D call. V gave up 8 bases and J gave up 2 bases, with 12 bases separating them. CDR1 is SEHNR, CDR2 FQNEAQ, per germline (reference sequence). This CDR3 spans 13 amino acids. The CDR3 DNA reads as TGTGCCAGCTTAACTAGGGTAAACACTGAAGCTTTCTTT. Amino acids: CASLTRVNTEAFF.

The chain links TRBV4-2 to TRBJ2-1, with unresolved D. The V gene lost 6 bases and the J gene lost 1 base, with 10 bases spanning the gap. The CDR3 covers 14 residues. In germline, CDR1 is LGHNA, CDR2 YNFKEQ. DNA for the CDR3: TGTGCCAGCAGAGGTGCGGCATCCTACAATGAGCAGTTCTTC. It yields the protein CASRGAASYNEQFF.

The chain is built from TRBV18 and TRBJ2-1; TRBD1 might be the D (5 bases). Germline V gives CDR1 KGHSH, CDR2 LQKENI. V was shortened by 1 base and J by 10 bases, with 14 bases between the two germline ends. The CDR3 loop spans 14 amino acids. The DNA for the CDR3 is TGTGCCAGCTCACCACAGGGGCCTTCCCGCGAGCAGTTCTTC. The encoded protein is CASSPQGPSREQFF.

This chain uses TRBV30 with TRBJ2-5; 14 bases are shared with TRBD2. V dropped 5 bases and J dropped 11; count of bases not matched to a gene: 10. CDR1 GTSNPN and CDR2 SVGIG come from the germline V gene (reference sequence). The CDR3 is 14 amino acids. Here the CDR3 reads CAWGTGTSGGPQYF. The CDR3 DNA follows: TGTGCCTGGGGGACCGGGACTAGCGGGGGACCACAGTACTTC.

The chain links TRBV9 to TRBJ2-1, with 10 bases identical to TRBD2. This CDR3 comprises 16 residues. The V and J ends lost 0 bases and 7 bases, in that order; junction bases with no gene match: 7. Germline loops: CDR1 SGDLS, CDR2 YYNGEE. The CDR3 sequence: CASSVGVSGGVNEQFF. Here the CDR3 DNA reads TGTGCCAGCAGCGTAGGAGTCAGCGGGGGGGTTAATGAGCAGTTCTTC. Drawing the rest from reference TRBV9 and TRBJ2-1, the complete variable domain is DSGVTQTPKHLITATGQRVTLRCSPRSGDLSVYWYQQSLDQGLQFLIQYYNGEERAKGNILERFSAQQFPDLHSELNLSSLELGDSALYFCASSVGVSGGVNEQFFGPGTRLTVL.

This sequence joins TRBV11-1 and TRBJ2-3, with 10 bases fitting TRBD2. Germline lookup yields CDR1 SGHAT and CDR2 FQDESV (reference sequence). With V trimmed by 5 bases and J by 3 bases, 11 bases remained unmatched. The CDR3 loop spans 17 amino acids. The CDR3 loop reads CASSLWEAGGRTDTQYF. As DNA, the CDR3 is TGTGCCAGCAGCCTCTGGGAAGCGGGAGGGCGGACAGATACGCAGTATTTT.